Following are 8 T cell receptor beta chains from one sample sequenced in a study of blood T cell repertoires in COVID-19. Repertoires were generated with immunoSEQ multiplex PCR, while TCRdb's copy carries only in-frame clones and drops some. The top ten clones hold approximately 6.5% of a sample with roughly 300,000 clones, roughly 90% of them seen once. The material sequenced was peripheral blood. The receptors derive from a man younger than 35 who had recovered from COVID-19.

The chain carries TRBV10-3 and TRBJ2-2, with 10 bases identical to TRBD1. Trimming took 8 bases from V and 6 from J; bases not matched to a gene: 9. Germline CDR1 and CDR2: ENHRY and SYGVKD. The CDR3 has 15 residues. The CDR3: CAIGSVTGGPGELFF. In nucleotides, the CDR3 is TGTGCCATCGGATCCGTGACAGGGGGCCCCGGGGAGCTGTTTTTT.

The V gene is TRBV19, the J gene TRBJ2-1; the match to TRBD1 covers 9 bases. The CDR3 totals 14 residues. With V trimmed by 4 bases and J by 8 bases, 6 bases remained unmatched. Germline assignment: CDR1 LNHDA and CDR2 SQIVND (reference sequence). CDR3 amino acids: CASSKQGAVDEQFF. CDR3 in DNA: TGTGCCAGTAGTAAACAGGGGGCGGTTGATGAGCAGTTCTTC.

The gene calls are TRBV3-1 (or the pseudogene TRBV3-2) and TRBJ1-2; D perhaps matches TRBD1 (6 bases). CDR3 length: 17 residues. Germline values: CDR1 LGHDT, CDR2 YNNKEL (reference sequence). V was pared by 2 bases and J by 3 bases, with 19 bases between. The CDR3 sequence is CASSQIDLTGLHYGYTF. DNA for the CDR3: TGTGCCAGCAGCCAAATCGACCTCACAGGGTTGCACTATGGCTACACCTTC.

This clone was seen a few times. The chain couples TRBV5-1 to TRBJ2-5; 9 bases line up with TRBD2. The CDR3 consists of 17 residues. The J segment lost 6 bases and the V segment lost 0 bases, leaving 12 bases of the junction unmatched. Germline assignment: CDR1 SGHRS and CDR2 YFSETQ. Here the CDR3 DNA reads TGCGCCAGCAGCTTGGGGACGGCGGGAGGGCCGTCAAAGACCCAGTACTTC. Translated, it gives CASSLGTAGGPSKTQYF.

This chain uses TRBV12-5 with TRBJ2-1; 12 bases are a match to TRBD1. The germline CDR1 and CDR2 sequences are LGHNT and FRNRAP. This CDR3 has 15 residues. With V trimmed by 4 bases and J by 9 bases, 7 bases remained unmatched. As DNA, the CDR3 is TGTGCTAGTGGTTCGGGACAGGGGGCGTATGGTGAGCAGTTCTTC. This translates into CASGSGQGAYGEQFF.

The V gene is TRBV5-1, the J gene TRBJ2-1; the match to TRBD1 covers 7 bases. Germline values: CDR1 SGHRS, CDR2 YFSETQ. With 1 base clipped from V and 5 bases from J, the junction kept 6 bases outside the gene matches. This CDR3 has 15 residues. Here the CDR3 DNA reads TGCGCCAGCAGCTTGTGGGACAGAGACGACAATGAGCAGTTCTTC. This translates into CASSLWDRDDNEQFF.

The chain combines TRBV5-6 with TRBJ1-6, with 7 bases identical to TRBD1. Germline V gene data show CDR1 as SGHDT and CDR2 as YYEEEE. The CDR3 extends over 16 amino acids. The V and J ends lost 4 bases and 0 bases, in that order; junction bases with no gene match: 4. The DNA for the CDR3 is TGTGCCAGCAGCCGGGACAGTAGCTCCTATAATTCACCCCTCCACTTT. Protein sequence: CASSRDSSSYNSPLHF.

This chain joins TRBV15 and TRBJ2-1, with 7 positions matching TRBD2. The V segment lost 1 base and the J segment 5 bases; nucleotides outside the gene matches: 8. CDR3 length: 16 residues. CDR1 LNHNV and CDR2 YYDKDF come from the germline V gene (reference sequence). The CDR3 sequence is CATSRVGGGPNNEQFF. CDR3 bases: TGTGCCACCAGCAGAGTGGGGGGAGGGCCTAACAATGAGCAGTTCTTC.